Listed below are T cell receptor beta chains from one sample, sequenced in a study of blood T cell repertoires in COVID-19. Assay: immunoSEQ multiplex PCR; the TCRdb copy retains only in-frame clones and omits some. Among about 130,000 clones listed, less than 90% were seen once. The source material was peripheral blood. These receptors were collected from an elderly man with active or convalescent COVID-19. Each CDR3 is given with its conserved first and last residue. A D gene is named only where the DNA matches it firmly. Rows give clone size only sometimes, using once, few, many, or a class for an expanded clone.

TRBJ1-5,TRBV28,.,TRBD1,CASAQGWQPQHF,TGTGCCAGCGCACAGGGGTGGCAGCCCCAGCATTTT
TRBJ1-6,TRBV5-1,.,.,CASSLSGLRYNSPLHF,TGCGCCAGCAGCTTGTCAGGGTTGCGGTATAATTCACCCCTCCACTTT
TRBJ2-7,TRBV4-2,.,.,CASSQGVGGSYEQYF,TGTGCCAGCAGCCAAGGCGTAGGGGGCTCCTACGAGCAGTACTTC
TRBJ1-1,TRBV7-2,.,TRBD1,CASSLRGHSDTEAFF,TGTGCCAGCAGCTTAAGGGGGCATTCGGACACTGAAGCTTTCTTT
TRBJ1-2,TRBV7-9,.,TRBD1,CASSLSGTEANYGYTF,TGTGCCAGCAGCTTATCCGGGACAGAGGCTAACTATGGCTACACCTTC
TRBJ2-7,TRBV7-9,once,.,CASTQEGYEQYF,TGTGCCAGCACCCAGGAGGGATACGAGCAGTACTTC
TRBJ1-2,TRBV14,.,TRBD1,CASSQVTTGGDGYTF,TGTGCCAGCAGCCAAGTAACCACAGGGGGCGATGGCTACACCTTC
TRBJ1-4,TRBV24-1,once,.,CATSAGTSLTNEKLFF,TGTGCCACCAGTGCCGGGACATCACTAACTAATGAAAAACTGTTTTTT
TRBJ1-1,TRBV12-5,.,.,CASGTEPGTEAFF,TGTGCTAGTGGTACCGAACCGGGGACTGAAGCTTTCTTT
TRBJ2-1,TRBV18,.,TRBD1,CASSSPGQGSHEQFF,TGTGCCAGCTCATCGCCGGGACAGGGGAGCCATGAGCAGTTCTTC
TRBJ1-4,TRBV6-1,.,.,CASSDGGNVNEKLFF,TGTGCCAGCAGTGACGGGGGGAACGTCAATGAAAAACTGTTTTTT
TRBJ1-4,TRBV5-1,.,.,CASSARATTNEKLFF,TGCGCCAGCAGCGCCAGGGCGACAACTAATGAAAAACTGTTTTTT
TRBJ1-2,TRBV18,.,TRBD1,CASSPPSGTAYGYTF,TGTGCCAGCTCACCACCCTCCGGGACAGCCTATGGCTACACCTTC
TRBJ1-2,TRBV5-8,.,.,CASSFPGEGNYGYTF,TGTGCCAGCAGCTTCCCAGGGGAGGGTAACTATGGCTACACCTTC
TRBJ1-1,TRBV7-9,.,.,CASRGSGAYWSEAFF,TGTGCCAGCAGGGGCTCAGGGGCCTATTGGTCTGAAGCTTTCTTT
TRBJ2-7,TRBV15,.,.,CATSREGGSYEQYF,TGTGCCACCAGCAGAGAGGGGGGCTCCTACGAGCAGTACTTC
TRBJ2-1,TRBV2,once,.,CASSERLASYNEQFF,TGTGCCAGCAGTGAAAGGCTAGCGTCCTACAATGAGCAGTTCTTC
TRBJ2-7,TRBV28,.,TRBD1,CASSLAGQGSYEQYF,TGTGCCAGCAGTTTGGCGGGACAGGGATCCTACGAGCAGTACTTC
TRBJ2-7,TRBV29-1,once,TRBD1,CSVRTGGFYEQYF,TGCAGCGTTCGCACAGGGGGCTTTTACGAGCAGTACTTC
TRBJ1-1,TRBV7-6,.,.,CASSLQGGNTEAFF,TGTGCCAGCAGCTTGCAGGGTGGCAACACTGAAGCTTTCTTT
TRBJ1-6,TRBV21-1,few,.,CASSPDRTNNSPLHF,TGTGCCAGCAGTCCGGACAGGACAAATAATTCACCCCTCCACTTT
TRBJ2-5,TRBV5-6,once,.,CASSSQETQYF,TGTGCCAGCAGCTCGCAAGAGACCCAGTACTTC
TRBJ1-5,TRBV2,.,.,CASSVERQNQPQHF,TGTGCCAGCAGTGTCGAGCGACAGAATCAGCCCCAGCATTTT
TRBJ1-5,TRBV5-6,.,.,CASSRGNFGNQPQHF,TGTGCCAGCAGCCGGGGAAACTTTGGCAATCAGCCCCAGCATTTT